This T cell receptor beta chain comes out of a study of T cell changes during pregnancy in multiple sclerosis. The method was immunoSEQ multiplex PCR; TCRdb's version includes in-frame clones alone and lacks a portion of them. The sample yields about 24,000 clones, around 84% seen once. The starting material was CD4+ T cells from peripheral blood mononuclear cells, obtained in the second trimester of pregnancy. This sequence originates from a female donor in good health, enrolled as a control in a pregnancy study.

The CDR3 loop reads CASSQDREVQYF. For the CDR3, the DNA is TGTGCCAGCAGCCAAGATAGGGAGGTCCAGTACTTC. This chain links TRBV4-2 with TRBJ2-5; D possibly corresponds to TRBD2 (6 bases). The CDR3 has 12 residues. The germline V gene encodes CDR1 LGHNA and CDR2 YNFKEQ. V lost 0 bases and J 10 bases, leaving 9 bases between the germline ends.